The 2 T cell receptor beta chains below all came from one sample that was sequenced in a study of PD-L1 blockade in urothelial cancer. As for time point: pretreatment peripheral blood. The assay was immunoSEQ multiplex PCR, and TCRdb's table has in-frame clones only and misses some. The table has 65,000 to 80,000 clones, around 90% seen once. Specimen: PBMCs, collected around atezolizumab (anti-PD-L1) treatment. These receptors originate from a man between 65 and 85 years old with urothelial cancer.

The chain recombines TRBV16 with TRBJ2-1; unclear D gene. V lost 0 bases and J lost 9, with 9 bases in between. This CDR3 comprises 13 residues. Germline loops: CDR1 KGHSY, CDR2 FQNENV. DNA for the CDR3: TGTGCCAGCAGCCAATCGACCTCGGGTGAGCAGTTCTTC. It translates to CASSQSTSGEQFF.

Only a few counts were recorded for this clone. The chain is built from TRBV27 and TRBJ1-1; D is unclear. The CDR3 contains 13 residues. Trimming removed 7 bases at V and 7 bases at J, with 16 bases between. Germline V gene sequence: CDR1 MNHEY, CDR2 SMNVEV (reference sequence). CDR3 amino acids: CASTSFGRDEAFF. CDR3 nucleotides: TGTGCCAGCACCTCGTTCGGTCGTGATGAAGCTTTCTTT.